Each of the 20 T cell receptor beta chains below was sequenced from the same sample in a study of monozygotic twins with cystic fibrosis. The protocol was immunoSEQ multiplex PCR, while the TCRdb copy is restricted to in-frame clones and leaves out a portion. The sample lists under 30,000 clones; 90% were seen once. The sample taken for sequencing was blood. Receptors originate from a girl aged 2 to 9 with cystic fibrosis.

This sequence joins TRBV6-1 and TRBJ2-7; D remains ambiguous. CDR1 and CDR2 (germline): MNHNS, SASEGT. Trimming took 6 bases from V and 2 from J, leaving 14 bases between them. There are 14 residues in the CDR3. In DNA, the CDR3 is TGTGCCAGCAGGCGGTGGGGTGGGGCCTACGAGCAGTACTTC. Translated, it gives CASRRWGGAYEQYF.

This clone came up once. This chain connects TRBV25-1 to TRBJ1-4, with D hard to call. Trimming stripped 0 bases from V and 3 bases from J, with 11 bases between. Germline-derived CDR1 and CDR2 are MGHDK and SYGVNS. CDR3 length: 16 residues. CDR3 sequence reads: CASSEYATPANEKLFF. The CDR3 DNA is TGTGCCAGCAGTGAATACGCTACACCCGCTAATGAAAAACTGTTTTTT.

The rearrangement links TRBV2 to TRBJ2-6; D not resolved. Germline lookup yields CDR1 SNHLY and CDR2 FYNNEI. The CDR3 runs to 13 residues. The V end lost 9 bases, the J end lost 0 bases, and 6 bases lay between the germline ends. The CDR3 DNA is TGTGCCAGACGTAGCTCTGGGGCCAACGTCCTGACTTTC. Amino acids: CARRSSGANVLTF.

This clone was counted a single time. This chain connects TRBV4-1 to TRBJ2-5; D perhaps matches TRBD2 (6 bases). The J call may be incorrect, as the DNA end agrees better with TRBJ2-7. Looked up from germline, CDR1 is MGHRA and CDR2 is YSYEKL. CDR3 length: 13 residues. CDR3 in DNA: TGCGCCAGCAGCCAAGAAGGAGGGGACGAGCAGTACTTC. Translating it yields CASSQEGGDEQYF.

This clone is a singleton in its sample. The chain is built from TRBV9 and TRBJ1-1, with TRBD1 matching over 8 bases. The V and J ends lost 0 bases and 6 bases, in that order; junction bases with no gene match: 7. The CDR3 covers 15 residues. CDR1 is SGDLS and CDR2 is YYNGEE in the germline V gene. The CDR3 nucleotides read TGTGCCAGCAGCGTAGCTGGGACAGGTCGGGCTGAAGCTTTCTTT. Translated, it gives CASSVAGTGRAEAFF. The complete variable domain, with remaining parts taken from reference TRBV9 and TRBJ1-1, reads DSGVTQTPKHLITATGQRVTLRCSPRSGDLSVYWYQQSLDQGLQFLIQYYNGEERAKGNILERFSAQQFPDLHSELNLSSLELGDSALYFCASSVAGTGRAEAFFGQGTRLTVV.

V and J are TRBV5-6 and TRBJ1-1, with D uncertain. CDR3 length equals 14 residues. The germline CDR1 and CDR2 sequences are SGHDT and YYEEEE. Trimming removed 0 bases from V and 11 bases from J, with 17 bases in between. This CDR3 is CASSLVATFGEAFF. As DNA, the CDR3 is TGTGCCAGCAGCTTGGTGGCGACCTTCGGGGAGGCTTTCTTT.

CDR3 coding DNA: TGTGCCAGCAGTGACAGGCGGGGGTACGGGTTCTTC. Its protein product is CASSDRRGYGFF. V usage is TRBV6-4 and J usage is TRBJ2-1, with 7 bases matching TRBD2. The CDR3 consists of 12 residues. Germline V gene data show CDR1 as MRHNA and CDR2 as SNTAGT. The V segment lost 2 bases and the J segment 15 bases; nucleotides outside the gene matches: 7.

This chain joins TRBV5-1 and TRBJ2-2, with a possible D match to TRBD2 (5 bases). From germline, CDR1 is SGHRS and CDR2 YFSETQ. With 0 bases removed from V and 4 bases from J, the gap between germline ends came to 10 bases. This CDR3 is built from 15 residues. CDR3 in DNA: TGCGCCAGCAGCTTGGTTATAGCGCCCACCGGGGAGCTGTTTTTT. It is translated as CASSLVIAPTGELFF.

The chain carries TRBV4-3 and TRBJ2-3; 12 nucleotides match TRBD2. The V and J ends lost 1 base and 1 base, in that order; junction bases with no gene match: 3. The CDR3 totals 17 residues. The germline CDR1 and CDR2 sequences are LGHNA and YSLEER. The CDR3 DNA follows: TGCGCCAGCAGCCAAGGACTAGCGGGGGAGGGCACAGATACGCAGTATTTT. Translating gives CASSQGLAGEGTDTQYF.

A single count supports this clone. The chain is built from TRBV30 and TRBJ2-7, with a weak D call TRBD1 (6 bases). Germline V gene data show CDR1 as GTSNPN and CDR2 as SVGIG (reference sequence). The V gene lost 2 bases and the J gene lost 2 bases, with 10 bases spanning the gap. CDR3 length: 13 amino acids. CDR3 in amino acids: CAWSFGGPYEQYF. In DNA, the CDR3 is TGTGCCTGGAGTTTTGGGGGCCCCTACGAGCAGTACTTC.

The rearrangement uses TRBV6-1 and TRBJ1-2; TRBD1 is a possible D gene (6 bases). The V gene's germline CDR1 is MNHNS and CDR2 SASEGT. The CDR3 covers 12 residues. V shed 7 bases and J shed 6 bases, with 12 bases lying between them. CDR3 protein: CASIDRYNGYTF. DNA of the CDR3: TGTGCCAGCATAGACAGGTACAATGGCTACACCTTC.

This clone was recorded a few times. This rearrangement joins TRBV15 to TRBJ2-7; 11 nucleotides line up with TRBD1. The CDR3 has 16 residues. J lost 5 bases, V lost 1 base, and 7 bases had no gene match. The germline V gene encodes CDR1 LNHNV and CDR2 YYDKDF (reference sequence). CDR3 coding DNA: TGTGCCACCAGCAGAGTTTCCGGGACAGGGGGGAACGAGCAGTACTTC. Protein: CATSRVSGTGGNEQYF.

The sample holds one count of this clone. The J gene is TRBJ1-6, the V gene TRBV5-6, with 8 bases lining up with TRBD1. The CDR3 has 15 amino acids. The germline V gene encodes CDR1 SGHDT and CDR2 YYEEEE. V lost 5 bases, J lost 6 bases, and 7 bases stayed unmatched. CDR3 region: CASSLTDRVNSPLHF. The CDR3 bases are TGTGCCAGCAGTCTAACGGACAGGGTTAATTCACCCCTCCACTTT.

The chain carries TRBV4-2 and TRBJ1-5, with a tentative D call TRBD1 (6 bases). The V and J ends lost 5 bases and 8 bases respectively, with 16 bases between them. This CDR3 is built from 14 residues. Per the germline V gene, CDR1 is LGHNA and CDR2 is YNFKEQ. CDR3 sequence reads: CASSDGQTWEPQHF. CDR3 DNA: TGTGCCAGCAGCGATGGACAGACCTGGGAGCCCCAGCATTTT.

The gene calls are TRBV5-6 and TRBJ2-7; 9 bases are a match to TRBD2. Trimming removed 0 bases from V and 5 bases from J; junction bases left unmatched: 9. Per the germline V gene, CDR1 is SGHDT and CDR2 is YYEEEE. This CDR3 has 16 residues. The CDR3 loop is CASSLGASGEGHEQYF. In DNA, the CDR3 is TGTGCCAGCAGCTTGGGGGCTAGCGGGGAGGGCCACGAGCAGTACTTC.

This clone was found once. The rearrangement joins TRBV2 to TRBJ2-7, with a weak D call TRBD2 (5 bases). V was clipped by 7 bases and J by 12 bases, with 13 bases between them. CDR1 and CDR2 from the germline V gene are SNHLY and FYNNEI. This CDR3 contains 10 residues. Here the CDR3 reads CASTGLLMYF. DNA of the CDR3: TGTGCCAGCACCGGACTGTTAATGTACTTC.

This clone was counted a few times. The rearrangement uses TRBV14 and TRBJ2-7; D unclear. Trimming cost V 0 bases and J 2 bases, with 2 bases left between them. The CDR3 covers 12 residues. The germline CDR1 and CDR2 sequences are SGHDN and FVKESK. As DNA, the CDR3 is TGTGCCAGCAGCCAAGATCCCTACGAGCAGTACTTC. Translated: CASSQDPYEQYF.

V usage is TRBV15 and J usage is TRBJ1-2; D gene ambiguous. CDR1 and CDR2 (germline): LNHNV, YYDKDF (reference sequence). The CDR3 runs to 15 residues. V was trimmed by 0 bases and J by 1 base, leaving 9 bases between them. The CDR3 DNA sequence: TGTGCCACCAGCAGAGAAGAGATATTTAACTATGGCTACACCTTC. Protein sequence: CATSREEIFNYGYTF.

The chain carries TRBV7-2 and TRBJ2-3; the D gene could be TRBD1 or TRBD2 (5 bases each). The CDR3 sequence is 14 residues long. CDR1 is SGHTA and CDR2 is FQGNSA in the germline V gene. V was trimmed by 5 bases and J by 5 bases, leaving 14 bases between them. CDR3 region: CASSTRDPGDTQYF. In nucleotides, the CDR3 is TGTGCCAGCAGCACCCGGGACCCCGGAGATACGCAGTATTTT.

The chain couples TRBV5-4 to TRBJ2-5, with D hard to call. V lost 1 base and J 4 bases, leaving 8 bases between the germline ends. Germline CDR1 and CDR2: SGHNT and YYREEE (reference sequence). There are 13 residues in the CDR3. The CDR3 DNA reads as TGTGCCAGCAGCTTGCCTACTGTAGAGACCCAGTACTTC. The encoded protein is CASSLPTVETQYF.